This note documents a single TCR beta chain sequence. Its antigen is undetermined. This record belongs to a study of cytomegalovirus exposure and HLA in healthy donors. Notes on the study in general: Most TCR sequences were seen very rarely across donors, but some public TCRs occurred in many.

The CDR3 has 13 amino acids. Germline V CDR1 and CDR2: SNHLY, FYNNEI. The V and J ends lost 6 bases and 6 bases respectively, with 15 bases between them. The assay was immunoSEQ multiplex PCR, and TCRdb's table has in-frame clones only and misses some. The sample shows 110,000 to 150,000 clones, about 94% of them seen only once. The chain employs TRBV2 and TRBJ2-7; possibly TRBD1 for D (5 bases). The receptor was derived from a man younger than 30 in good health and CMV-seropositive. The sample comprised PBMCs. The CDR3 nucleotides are TGTGCCAGCAGCGTCTCCGTTCAGGGCGAGCAGTACTTC. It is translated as CASSVSVQGEQYF.